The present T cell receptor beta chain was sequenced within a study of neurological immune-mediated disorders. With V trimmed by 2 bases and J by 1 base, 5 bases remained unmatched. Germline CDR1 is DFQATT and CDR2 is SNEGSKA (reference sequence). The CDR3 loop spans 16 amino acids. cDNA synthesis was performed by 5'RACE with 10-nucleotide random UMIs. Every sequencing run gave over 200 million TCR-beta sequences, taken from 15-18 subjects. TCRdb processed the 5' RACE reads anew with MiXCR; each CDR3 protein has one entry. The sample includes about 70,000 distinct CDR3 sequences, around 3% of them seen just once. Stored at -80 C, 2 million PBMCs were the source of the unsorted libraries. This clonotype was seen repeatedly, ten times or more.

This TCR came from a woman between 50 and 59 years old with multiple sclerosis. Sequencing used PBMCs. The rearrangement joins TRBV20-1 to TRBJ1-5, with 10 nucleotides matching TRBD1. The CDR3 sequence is CSARPGQGQSNQPQHF. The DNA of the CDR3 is TGCAGTGCTAGACCGGGACAGGGGCAAAGCAATCAGCCCCAGCATTTT.